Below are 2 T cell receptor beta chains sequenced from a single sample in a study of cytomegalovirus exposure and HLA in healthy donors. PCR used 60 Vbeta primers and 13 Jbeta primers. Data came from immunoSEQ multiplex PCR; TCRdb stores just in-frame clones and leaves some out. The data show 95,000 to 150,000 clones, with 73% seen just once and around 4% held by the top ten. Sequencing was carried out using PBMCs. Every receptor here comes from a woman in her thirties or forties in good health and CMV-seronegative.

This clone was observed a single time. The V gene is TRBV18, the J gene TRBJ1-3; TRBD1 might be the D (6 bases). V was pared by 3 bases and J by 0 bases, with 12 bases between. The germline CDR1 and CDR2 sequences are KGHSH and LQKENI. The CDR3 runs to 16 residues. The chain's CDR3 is CASSPTGDISGNTIYF. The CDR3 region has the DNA TGTGCCAGCTCACCCACCGGGGACATCTCTGGAAACACCATATATTTT.

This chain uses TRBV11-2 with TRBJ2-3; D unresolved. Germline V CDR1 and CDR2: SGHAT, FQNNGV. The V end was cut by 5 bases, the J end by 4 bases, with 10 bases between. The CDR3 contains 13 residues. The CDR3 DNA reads TGTGCCAGCAGCCAGACACCCGCAGATACGCAGTATTTT. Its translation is CASSQTPADTQYF.